This T cell receptor (beta chain) stems from a study of T cell repertoires in cytomegalovirus infection. Per the germline V gene, CDR1 is MDHEN and CDR2 is SYDVKM. V was pared by 6 bases and J by 3 bases, with 13 bases between. The CDR3 covers 14 residues. TCRdb independently ran MiXCR on the reads; one entry per CDR3 protein. The sample lists some 200,000 distinct CDR3 sequences, approximately 19% occurring once. The TCR originated in a human donor in good health (CMV status not recorded). Some clones in this sample may be carry-over from other donors' samples. The chain combines TRBV28 with TRBJ2-3, with D tentatively TRBD1 (6 bases). Material: PBMCs. CDR3 residues: CASRVQGSTDTQYF. As DNA, the CDR3 is TGTGCCAGCAGGGTACAGGGTAGTACAGATACGCAGTATTTT.